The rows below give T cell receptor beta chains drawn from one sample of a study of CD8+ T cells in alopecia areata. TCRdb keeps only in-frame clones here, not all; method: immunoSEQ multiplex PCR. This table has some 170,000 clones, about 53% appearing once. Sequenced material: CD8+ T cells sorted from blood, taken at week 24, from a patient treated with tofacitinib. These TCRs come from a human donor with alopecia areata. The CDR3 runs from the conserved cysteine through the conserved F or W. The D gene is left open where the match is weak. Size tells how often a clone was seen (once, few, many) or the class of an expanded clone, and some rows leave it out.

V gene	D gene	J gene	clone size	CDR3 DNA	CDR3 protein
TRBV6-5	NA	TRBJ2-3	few	TGTGCCAGCGGGGTTGAGTCAGATACGCAGTATTTT	CASGVESDTQYF
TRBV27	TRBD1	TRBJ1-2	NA	TGTGCCAGCAGGACCTTCACAGGGGCCAACTATGGCTACACCTTC	CASRTFTGANYGYTF
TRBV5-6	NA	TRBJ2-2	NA	TGTGCCAGCAGCTTAGAGGACAGGGAGCTGTTTTTT	CASSLEDRELFF
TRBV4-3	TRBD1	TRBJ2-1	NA	TGCGCCAGCAGCCGGGACAGGGGGTCCTACAATGAGCAGTTCTTC	CASSRDRGSYNEQFF
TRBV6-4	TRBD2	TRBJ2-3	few	TGTGCCAGCAGTGACTCCCCCCTTAGCGGGGTTACAGATACGCAGTATTTT	CASSDSPLSGVTDTQYF
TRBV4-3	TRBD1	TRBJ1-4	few	TGCGCCAGCAGCCAAGGGGACAGGGGAAAACTGTTTTTT	CASSQGDRGKLFF
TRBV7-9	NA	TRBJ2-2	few	TGTGCCAGCTGTCGGGGGCCCGGGGAGCTGTTTTTT	CASCRGPGELFF
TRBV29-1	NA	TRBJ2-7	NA	TGCAGCGTTGAGTTGGGCCCATACGAGCAGTACTTC	CSVELGPYEQYF
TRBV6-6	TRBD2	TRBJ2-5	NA	TGTGCCAGCAGTTACTCGTCTTGGGGAGGGGAGACCCAGTACTTC	CASSYSSWGGETQYF
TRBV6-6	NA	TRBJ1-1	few	TGTGCCAGCAGTTACAACGGTCCGGCTTTCTTT	CASSYNGPAFF
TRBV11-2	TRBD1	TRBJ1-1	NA	TGTGCCAGCAGATCTGGGGACAGTTACGAAGCTTTCTTT	CASRSGDSYEAFF
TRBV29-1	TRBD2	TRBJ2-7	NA	TGCAGCGTCCCGTGGGGGGGTGAGCAGTACTTC	CSVPWGGEQYF
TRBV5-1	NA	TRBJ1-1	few	TGCGCCAGCAGCGCTGGCCAGGCTTCGAACACTGAAGCTTTCTTT	CASSAGQASNTEAFF
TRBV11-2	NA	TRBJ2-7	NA	TGTGCCAGCAGCCCGTCCTACGAGCAGTACTTC	CASSPSYEQYF
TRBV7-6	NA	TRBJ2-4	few	TGTGCCAGCAGCCCCTATCGGGGAGCCAAAAACATTCAGTACTTC	CASSPYRGAKNIQYF
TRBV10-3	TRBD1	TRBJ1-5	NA	TGTGCCATCAGTGAAGAAGGACAGGGCGCCGGTCAGCCCCAGCATTTT	CAISEEGQGAGQPQHF
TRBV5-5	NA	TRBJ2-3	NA	TGTGCCAGCAGCTTCTGGACAGTAGCGGATACGCAGTATTTT	CASSFWTVADTQYF
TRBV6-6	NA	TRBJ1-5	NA	TGTGCCAGCAGGGAGGATAGCAATCAGCCCCAGCATTTT	CASREDSNQPQHF
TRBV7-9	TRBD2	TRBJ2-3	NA	TGTGCCAGCATCCCCAGGACTAGCGGGGGGCTGGATAGCACAGATACGCAGTATTTT	CASIPRTSGGLDSTDTQYF
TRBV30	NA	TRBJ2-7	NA	TGTGCCTGGAGCTCAGGGTCCTCAGGCGAGCAGTACTTC	CAWSSGSSGEQYF
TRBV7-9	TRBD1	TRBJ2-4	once	TGTGCCAGCAGCTCTCGGGACAGGCCCTACATTCAGTACTTC	CASSSRDRPYIQYF
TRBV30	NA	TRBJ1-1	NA	TGTGCCTGGAGTGTACATGGGAACACTGAAGCTTTCTTT	CAWSVHGNTEAFF
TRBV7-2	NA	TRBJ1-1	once	TGTGCCAGCAGCTCCTCTACGAACACTGAAGCTTTCTTT	CASSSSTNTEAFF
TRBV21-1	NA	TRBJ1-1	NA	TGTGCCAGCAGCTTCCGGGACTGTAACATTGTGGGGACAAGAGGCTTCTTT	CASSFRDCNIVGTRGFF
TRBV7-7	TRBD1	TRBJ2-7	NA	TGTGCCAGCAGCCCGGGACAGGGCTACGAGCAGTACTTC	CASSPGQGYEQYF
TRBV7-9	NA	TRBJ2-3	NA	TGTGCCAGCAGCTTAGCTTGGGACTTGGGCCCCGATACGCAGTATTTT	CASSLAWDLGPDTQYF
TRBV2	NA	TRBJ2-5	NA	TGTGCCAGCAGTGATCCGCCAGGGTCGGGTGAGGCCCAGTACTTC	CASSDPPGSGEAQYF
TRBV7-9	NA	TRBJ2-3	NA	TGTGCCAGCAGCACGGGCCCAGATGAACGCACAGATACGCAGTATTTT	CASSTGPDERTDTQYF
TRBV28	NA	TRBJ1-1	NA	TGTGCCAGCAGTTTAGATTTGTCAGGCGGTGAAGCTTTCTTT	CASSLDLSGGEAFF
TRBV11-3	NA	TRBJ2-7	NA	TGTGCCAGCAGCTATGAAAGGGACCGGTACTTC	CASSYERDRYF
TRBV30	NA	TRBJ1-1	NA	TGTGCCTCTACGGCTCCCTTCAACACTGAAGCTTTCTTT	CASTAPFNTEAFF
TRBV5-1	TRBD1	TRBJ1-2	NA	TGCGCCAGCAGCACAAGACAGGGAGGAGATGGCTACACCTTC	CASSTRQGGDGYTF
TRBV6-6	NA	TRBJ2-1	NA	TGTGCCAGCAGCTACATTAGCGCCGCCAATGAGCAGTTCTTC	CASSYISAANEQFF
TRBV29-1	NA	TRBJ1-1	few	TGCAGCGTCGTGGGGATCCGGGGCGCCTCCACTGAAGCTTTCTTT	CSVVGIRGASTEAFF
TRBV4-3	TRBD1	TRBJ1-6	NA	TGCGCCAGCAGCCAAGATCGGGTAACAGGGGGTCAGGCACCCCTCCACTTT	CASSQDRVTGGQAPLHF
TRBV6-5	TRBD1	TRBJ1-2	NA	TGTGCCAGCAGTCAGACGGTCAGGACAGGGGATGGCTACACCTTC	CASSQTVRTGDGYTF